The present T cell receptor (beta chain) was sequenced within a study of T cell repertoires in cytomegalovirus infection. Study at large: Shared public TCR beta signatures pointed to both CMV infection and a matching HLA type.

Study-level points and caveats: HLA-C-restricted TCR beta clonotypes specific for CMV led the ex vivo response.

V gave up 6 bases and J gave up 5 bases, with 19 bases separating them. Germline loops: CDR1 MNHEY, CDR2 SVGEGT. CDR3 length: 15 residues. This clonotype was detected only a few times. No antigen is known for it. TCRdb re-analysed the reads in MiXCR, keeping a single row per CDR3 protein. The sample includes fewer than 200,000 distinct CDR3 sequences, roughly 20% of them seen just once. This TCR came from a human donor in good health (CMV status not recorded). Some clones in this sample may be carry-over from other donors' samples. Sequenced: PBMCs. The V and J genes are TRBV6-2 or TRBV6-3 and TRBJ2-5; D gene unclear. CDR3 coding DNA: TGTGCCAGCAGGTCGGATTCTAGGGCAGGCGAGACCCAGTACTTC. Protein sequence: CASRSDSRAGETQYF.